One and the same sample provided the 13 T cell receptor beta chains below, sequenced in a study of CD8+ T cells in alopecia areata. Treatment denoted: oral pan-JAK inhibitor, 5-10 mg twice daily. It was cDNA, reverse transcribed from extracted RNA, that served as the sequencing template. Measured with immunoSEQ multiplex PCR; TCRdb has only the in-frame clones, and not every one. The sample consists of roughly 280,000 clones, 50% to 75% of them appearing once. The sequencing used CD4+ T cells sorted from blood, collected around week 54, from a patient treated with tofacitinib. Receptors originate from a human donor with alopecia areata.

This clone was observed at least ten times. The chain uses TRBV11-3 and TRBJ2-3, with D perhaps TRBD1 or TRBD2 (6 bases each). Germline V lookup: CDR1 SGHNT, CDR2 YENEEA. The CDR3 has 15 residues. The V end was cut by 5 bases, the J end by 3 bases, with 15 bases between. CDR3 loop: CASSPGEGGTDTQYF. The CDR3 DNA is TGTGCCAGCAGCCCCGGAGAGGGGGGAACAGATACGCAGTATTTT.

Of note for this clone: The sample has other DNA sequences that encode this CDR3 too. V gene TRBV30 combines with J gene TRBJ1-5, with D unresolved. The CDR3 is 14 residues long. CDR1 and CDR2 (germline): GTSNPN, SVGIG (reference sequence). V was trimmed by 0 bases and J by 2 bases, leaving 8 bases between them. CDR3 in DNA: TGTGCCTGGAGTGTACCAGGAGGCAATCAGCCCCAGCATTTT. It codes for CAWSVPGGNQPQHF.

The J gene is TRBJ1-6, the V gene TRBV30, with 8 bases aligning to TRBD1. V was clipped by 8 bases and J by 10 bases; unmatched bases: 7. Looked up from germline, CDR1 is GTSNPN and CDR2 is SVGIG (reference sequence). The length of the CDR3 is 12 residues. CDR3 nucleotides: TGTGCCCTGACTCAGGGGGCATCACCCCTCCACTTT. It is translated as CALTQGASPLHF.

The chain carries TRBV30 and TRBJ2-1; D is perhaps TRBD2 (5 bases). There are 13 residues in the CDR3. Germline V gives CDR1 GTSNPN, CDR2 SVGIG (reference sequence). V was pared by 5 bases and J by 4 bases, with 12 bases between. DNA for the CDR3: TGTGCCTGGGCGAGGGTAGCATACAATGAGCAGTTCTTC. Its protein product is CAWARVAYNEQFF.

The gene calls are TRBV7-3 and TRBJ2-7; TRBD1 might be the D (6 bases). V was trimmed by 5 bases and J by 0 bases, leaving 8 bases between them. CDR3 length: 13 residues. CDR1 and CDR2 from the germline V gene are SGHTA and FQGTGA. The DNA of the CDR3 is TGTGCCAGCAGCCAAGGGGGCTCCTACGAGCAGTACTTC. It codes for CASSQGGSYEQYF.

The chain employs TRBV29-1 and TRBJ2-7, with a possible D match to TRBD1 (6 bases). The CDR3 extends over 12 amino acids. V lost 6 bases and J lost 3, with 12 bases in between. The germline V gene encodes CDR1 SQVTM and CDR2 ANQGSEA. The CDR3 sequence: CSVSGASYEQYF. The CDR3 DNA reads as TGCAGCGTCTCAGGGGCAAGCTACGAGCAGTACTTC.

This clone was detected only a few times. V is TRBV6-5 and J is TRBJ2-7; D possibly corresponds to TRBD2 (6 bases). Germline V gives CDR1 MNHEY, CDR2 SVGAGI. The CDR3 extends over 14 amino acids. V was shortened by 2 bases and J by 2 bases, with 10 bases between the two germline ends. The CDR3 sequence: CASSYGGITYEQYF. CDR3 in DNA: TGTGCCAGCAGTTACGGAGGGATAACCTACGAGCAGTACTTC.

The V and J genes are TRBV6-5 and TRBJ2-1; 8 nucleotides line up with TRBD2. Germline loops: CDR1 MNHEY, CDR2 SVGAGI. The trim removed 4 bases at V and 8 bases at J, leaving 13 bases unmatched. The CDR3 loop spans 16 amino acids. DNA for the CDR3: TGTGCCAGCAGTTCACGGCCGGGACTAGTTCTAGATGAGCAGTTCTTC. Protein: CASSSRPGLVLDEQFF.

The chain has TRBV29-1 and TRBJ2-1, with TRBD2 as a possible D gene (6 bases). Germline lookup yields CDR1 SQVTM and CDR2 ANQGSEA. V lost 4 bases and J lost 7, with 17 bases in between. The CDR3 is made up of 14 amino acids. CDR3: CSVGGRPSLNEQFF. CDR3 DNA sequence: TGCAGCGTTGGAGGGAGGCCTAGCTTAAATGAGCAGTTCTTC.

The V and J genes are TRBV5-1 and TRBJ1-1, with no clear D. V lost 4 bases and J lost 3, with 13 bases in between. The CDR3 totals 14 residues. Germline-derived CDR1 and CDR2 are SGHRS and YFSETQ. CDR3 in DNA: TGCGCCAGCAGCGTAGGTCGCATGGACACTGAAGCTTTCTTT. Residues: CASSVGRMDTEAFF. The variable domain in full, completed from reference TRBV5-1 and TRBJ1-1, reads KAGVTQTPRYLIKTRGQQVTLSCSPISGHRSVSWYQQTPGQGLQFLFEYFSETQRNKGNFPGRFSGRQFSNSRSEMNVSTLELGDSALYLCASSVGRMDTEAFFGQGTRLTVV.

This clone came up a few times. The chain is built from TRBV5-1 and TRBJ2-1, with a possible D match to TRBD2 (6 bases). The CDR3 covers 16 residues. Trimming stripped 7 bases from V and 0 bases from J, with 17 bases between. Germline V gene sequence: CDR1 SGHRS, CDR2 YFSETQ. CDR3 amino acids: CASSNLAPSSYNEQFF. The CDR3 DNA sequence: TGCGCCAGCTCCAATCTAGCGCCGAGCTCCTACAATGAGCAGTTCTTC.

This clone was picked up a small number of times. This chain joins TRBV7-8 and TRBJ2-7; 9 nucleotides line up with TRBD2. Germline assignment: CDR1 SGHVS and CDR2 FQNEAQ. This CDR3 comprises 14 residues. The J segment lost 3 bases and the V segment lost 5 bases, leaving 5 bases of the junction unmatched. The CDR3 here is CASSTGTSFYEQYF. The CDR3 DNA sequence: TGTGCCAGCAGCACCGGGACTAGCTTCTACGAGCAGTACTTC.

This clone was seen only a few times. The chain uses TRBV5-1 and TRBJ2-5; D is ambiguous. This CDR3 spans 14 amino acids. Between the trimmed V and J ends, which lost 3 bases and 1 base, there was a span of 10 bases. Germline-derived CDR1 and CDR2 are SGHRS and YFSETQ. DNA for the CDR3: TGCGCCAGCAGCTCAGGTTCTGTCCAAGAGACCCAGTACTTC. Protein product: CASSSGSVQETQYF.